One sample yielded the 11 T cell receptor beta chains listed below, sequenced in a study of OX40 agonist ivuxolimab in advanced cancers. Data came from immunoSEQ multiplex PCR; TCRdb stores just in-frame clones and leaves some out. The sample lists about 55,000 clones, roughly 86% seen once, with roughly an eighth in the top ten. The sample consisted of CD4+ or CD8+ T cells sorted from blood, taken in a trial of the OX40 agonist ivuxolimab. The receptors were sampled from an adult with an advanced solid tumor such as melanoma, head and neck, liver or kidney cancer.

This chain joins TRBV28 and TRBJ1-5; D is ambiguous. The CDR3 is 14 amino acids. From germline, CDR1 is MDHEN and CDR2 SYDVKM. Trimming removed 1 base from V and 3 bases from J, with 7 bases in between. CDR3 protein: CASSLSQFNQPQHF. The CDR3 DNA is TGTGCCAGCAGTTTATCACAGTTCAATCAGCCCCAGCATTTT.

The rearrangement joins TRBV2 to TRBJ2-5; D is possibly TRBD1 (6 bases). The J call could be wrong; TRBJ2-7 is a better fit for the DNA end. This CDR3 contains 14 residues. The germline CDR1 and CDR2 sequences are SNHLY and FYNNEI. In DNA form, the CDR3 reads TGTGCCAGCAGCCGGGACATAACTCCCTACGAGCAGTACTTC. Protein: CASSRDITPYEQYF.

This clone appeared a single time. The chain recombines TRBV6-6 with TRBJ2-7; 11 bases line up with TRBD2. The CDR3 has 15 amino acids. CDR1 is MNHNY, CDR2 SVGAGI, per germline (reference sequence). The junction had 4 bases not matched to a gene; V was cut back by 6 bases and J by 0 bases. Here the CDR3 DNA reads TGTGCCAGCAGGTACGGGACTAGCGGCTCCTACGAGCAGTACTTC. Its translation: CASRYGTSGSYEQYF.

V is TRBV5-1 and J is TRBJ1-1; 7 bases map to TRBD1. The germline gives CDR1 SGHRS, CDR2 YFSETQ. V lost 0 bases and J lost 0; bases outside the gene matches: 5. This CDR3 contains 16 residues. This chain's CDR3 is CASSLGQGVMNTEAFF. The DNA of the CDR3 is TGCGCCAGCAGCTTGGGGCAGGGGGTGATGAACACTGAAGCTTTCTTT.

The chain has TRBV19 and TRBJ2-1, with 7 bases lining up with TRBD1. Germline V gene lookup returns CDR1 LNHDA and CDR2 SQIVND (reference sequence). The CDR3 has 14 residues. The V and J ends lost 7 bases and 3 bases, in that order; junction bases with no gene match: 6. CDR3 region: CASNDRVYYNEQFF. The CDR3, as DNA: TGTGCCAGTAATGACAGGGTGTACTACAATGAGCAGTTCTTC.

V and J are TRBV5-1 and TRBJ1-1; no clear D. Deletions cut 4 bases from V and 4 bases from J, with 14 bases between. Per the germline V gene, CDR1 is SGHRS and CDR2 is YFSETQ. The CDR3 is 14 residues long. The CDR3 reads CASSNEDGGTEAFF. As DNA, the CDR3 is TGCGCCAGCAGCAACGAAGATGGCGGCACTGAAGCTTTCTTT. Filled out from reference TRBV5-1 and TRBJ1-1, the complete variable domain reads KAGVTQTPRYLIKTRGQQVTLSCSPISGHRSVSWYQQTPGQGLQFLFEYFSETQRNKGNFPGRFSGRQFSNSRSEMNVSTLELGDSALYLCASSNEDGGTEAFFGQGTRLTVV.

The chain has TRBV6-6 and TRBJ2-1; possibly TRBD1 or TRBD2 for D (6 bases each). Germline V CDR1 and CDR2: MNHNY, SVGAGI (reference sequence). The V end was cut by 11 bases, the J end by 3 bases, with 11 bases between. The CDR3 has 12 amino acids. As DNA, the CDR3 is TGTGCCGGGGGGCCAGGCTACAATGAGCAGTTCTTC. As protein: CAGGPGYNEQFF.

This chain links TRBV27 with TRBJ2-5, with 7 bases that match TRBD1. Losses at the gene ends were 0 bases for V and 5 bases for J; bases not matched to a gene: 9. This CDR3 region has 16 residues. Germline-derived CDR1 and CDR2 are MNHEY and SMNVEV (reference sequence). The CDR3 loop reads CASSLSLDRFRETQYF. CDR3 nucleotides: TGTGCCAGCAGTTTATCCCTGGACAGGTTCAGGGAGACCCAGTACTTC.

CDR3 sequence (DNA): TGTGCCTACGGTGGCGGAGCGAGCACAGATACGCAGTATTTT. Translated: CAYGGGASTDTQYF. This chain uses TRBV30 with TRBJ2-3; D call uncertain. Trimming shortened V by 7 bases and J by 0 bases, and 14 bases separated the two germline ends. Looked up from germline, CDR1 is GTSNPN and CDR2 is SVGIG (reference sequence). The CDR3 extends over 14 amino acids.

The V gene is TRBV30, the J gene TRBJ2-3; TRBD1 is a possible D gene (6 bases). The V end was cut by 2 bases, the J end by 6 bases, with 15 bases between. CDR3 length: 14 amino acids. In germline, CDR1 is GTSNPN, CDR2 SVGIG (reference sequence). The CDR3 DNA reads TGTGCCTGGAGTTATCACAGGGCCGGGGATACGCAGTATTTT. This sequence encodes CAWSYHRAGDTQYF.

This CDR3 reads CASSLGLAGGLLGTDTQYF. CDR3 in DNA: TGTGCCAGCAGCCTGGGACTAGCGGGAGGCTTGTTGGGGACAGATACGCAGTATTTT. The rearrangement joins TRBV7-3 to TRBJ2-3, with 15 bases lining up with TRBD2. Trimming at V came to 5 bases and at J to 3 bases, leaving 12 bases not matched to a gene. CDR3 length equals 19 residues. Germline CDR1 SGHTA, CDR2 FQGTGA.